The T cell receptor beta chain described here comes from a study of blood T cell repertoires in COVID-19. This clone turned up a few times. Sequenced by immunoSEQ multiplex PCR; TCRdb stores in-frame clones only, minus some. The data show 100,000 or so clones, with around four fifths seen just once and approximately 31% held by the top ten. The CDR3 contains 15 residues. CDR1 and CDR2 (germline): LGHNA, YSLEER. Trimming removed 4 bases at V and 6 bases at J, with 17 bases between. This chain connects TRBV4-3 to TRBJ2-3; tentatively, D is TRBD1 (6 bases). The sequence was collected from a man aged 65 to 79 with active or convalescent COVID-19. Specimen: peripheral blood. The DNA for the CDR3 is TGCGCCAGCAGCCGTGGGACACTGGAGGTGGATACGCAGTATTTT. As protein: CASSRGTLEVDTQYF.